Below are 23 T cell receptor beta chains sequenced from a single sample in a study of cytomegalovirus exposure and HLA in healthy donors. It was with 60 Vbeta and 13 Jbeta primers that the PCR ran. TCRdb's copy holds only in-frame clones and misses some; the assay was immunoSEQ multiplex PCR. The sample contains some 200,000 clones, around 80% of which appear only once. Sequencing used PBMCs. Receptor source: a man in his forties in good health and CMV-seropositive.

The chain joins TRBV7-9 to TRBJ2-1; D perhaps matches TRBD1 (6 bases). The ends were cut back, 8 bases at V and 0 bases at J, with 8 bases in the middle. This CDR3 has 13 residues. From germline, CDR1 is SEHNR and CDR2 FQNEAQ (reference sequence). CDR3 coding DNA: TGTGCCAGCCGGGACAACTCCTACAATGAGCAGTTCTTC. This sequence encodes CASRDNSYNEQFF.

V is TRBV6-4 and J is TRBJ2-5, with a tentative D call TRBD1 (5 bases). The J call may be faulty, since TRBJ2-7 better matches the DNA end. The CDR3 extends over 14 amino acids. Germline V gives CDR1 MRHNA, CDR2 SNTAGT. The CDR3: CASSDSWLGREQYF. For the CDR3, the DNA is TGTGCCAGCAGTGACTCTTGGCTGGGGCGCGAGCAGTACTTC.

The V gene is TRBV28, the J gene TRBJ1-1; tentative D call: TRBD1 (5 bases). The CDR3 covers 14 residues. Trimming removed 1 base at V and 4 bases at J, with 10 bases between. CDR1 MDHEN and CDR2 SYDVKM come from the germline V gene. CDR3 bases: TGTGCCAGCAGTTTATTATGGGGGGGCACTGAAGCTTTCTTT. It is translated as CASSLLWGGTEAFF.

Written as DNA, the CDR3 is TGTGCCAGTAGTATCCCGGACAGATACAATGAGCAGTTCTTC. This encodes CASSIPDRYNEQFF. The chain links TRBV19 to TRBJ2-1, with TRBD1 as a possible D gene (6 bases). In germline, CDR1 is LNHDA, CDR2 SQIVND (reference sequence). Trimming removed 3 bases from V and 4 bases from J, with 10 bases in between. The CDR3 sequence is 14 residues long.

The chain is built from TRBV19 and TRBJ2-2; D is unclear. Germline V lookup: CDR1 LNHDA, CDR2 SQIVND (reference sequence). The CDR3 has 11 amino acids. V was cut by 6 bases and J by 8 bases, with 7 bases left in between. The CDR3 here is CASRRSGELFF. CDR3 in DNA: TGTGCCAGTAGGAGATCTGGGGAGCTGTTTTTT. Complete variable domain (other parts from reference TRBV19 and TRBJ2-2): DGGITQSPKYLFRKEGQNVTLSCEQNLNHDAMYWYRQDPGQGLRLIYYSQIVNDFQKGDIAEGYSVSREKKESFPLTVTSAQKNPTAFYLCASRRSGELFFGEGSRLTVL.

V gene TRBV12-5 combines with J gene TRBJ2-5; no definite D call. Germline CDR1 LGHNT, CDR2 FRNRAP. The germline V and J ends were trimmed by 5 bases and 5 bases, with 9 bases remaining between them. The CDR3 runs 12 residues. In nucleotides, the CDR3 is TGTGCTAGTGGTGGCCAGAAGGAGACCCAGTACTTC. Amino acid sequence: CASGGQKETQYF.

The rearrangement joins TRBV7-9 to TRBJ1-2, with D possibly matching TRBD1 (5 bases). CDR3 length: 12 amino acids. Germline V gives CDR1 SEHNR, CDR2 FQNEAQ (reference sequence). Deletions cut 5 bases from V and 6 bases from J, with 10 bases between. The CDR3 reads CASSRQLNGYTF. The CDR3, as DNA: TGTGCCAGCAGCCGACAGTTAAATGGCTACACCTTC.

The rearrangement links TRBV7-8 to TRBJ2-5, with D perhaps matching TRBD2 (5 bases). Trimming shortened V by 6 bases and J by 7 bases, and 21 bases separated the two germline ends. This CDR3 region has 15 residues. Germline-derived CDR1 and CDR2 are SGHVS and FQNEAQ. CDR3 coding DNA: TGTGCCAGCAGAGACCTGGGCCCCTCCGGAGGGACCCAGTACTTC. Its translation: CASRDLGPSGGTQYF.

The chain links TRBV5-1 to TRBJ2-7, with D perhaps matching TRBD2 (7 bases). Trimming cost V 5 bases and J 1 base, with 13 bases left between them. CDR3 length: 14 residues. CDR1 SGHRS and CDR2 YFSETQ come from the germline V gene. CDR3 bases: TGCGCCAGCAGGCCCCGGGGGGCATCCTACGAGCAGTACTTC. Amino acid sequence: CASRPRGASYEQYF.

This sequence joins TRBV18 and TRBJ1-1; the D is unclear. There are 15 residues in the CDR3. Germline lookup yields CDR1 KGHSH and CDR2 LQKENI. With 4 bases removed from V and 2 bases from J, the gap between germline ends came to 14 bases. This chain's CDR3 is CASSLSLPPNTEAFF. In DNA, the CDR3 is TGTGCCAGCTCACTAAGCCTACCCCCAAACACTGAAGCTTTCTTT.

The chain uses TRBV29-1 and TRBJ2-1; weak D call: TRBD2 (6 bases). CDR3 length: 14 residues. Germline V gives CDR1 SQVTM, CDR2 ANQGSEA. Trimming cost V 1 base and J 8 bases, with 15 bases left between them. Here the CDR3 reads CSVEVRRGVYEQFF. The CDR3 DNA follows: TGCAGCGTTGAAGTCCGCCGCGGGGTCTATGAGCAGTTCTTC.

This clone was found a few times. The V call is TRBV6-1, the J call TRBJ2-7; D gene uncertain. The germline gives CDR1 MNHNS, CDR2 SASEGT. V was clipped by 4 bases and J by 0 bases, with 10 bases between them. The CDR3 extends over 14 amino acids. The CDR3 coding sequence is TGTGCCAGCAGTGGTAGAGGCAGCTCCTACGAGCAGTACTTC. Amino acids: CASSGRGSSYEQYF.

This chain connects TRBV2 to TRBJ1-2; 9 positions match TRBD1. The germline gives CDR1 SNHLY, CDR2 FYNNEI. This CDR3 contains 13 residues. Unmatched junction bases numbered 2, after V lost 7 bases and J lost 2 bases. The chain's CDR3 is CASKDRGNYGYTF. The CDR3 DNA reads as TGTGCCAGCAAGGACAGGGGCAACTATGGCTACACCTTC.

V gene TRBV19 combines with J gene TRBJ1-2; 10 positions match TRBD1. The trim removed 7 bases at V and 7 bases at J, leaving 12 bases unmatched. Germline CDR1 reads LNHDA; CDR2 reads SQIVND (reference sequence). The CDR3 runs to 15 residues. The CDR3 spells CASIPHATGGSGYTF. CDR3 in DNA: TGTGCCAGTATCCCCCATGCGACAGGGGGCTCTGGCTACACCTTC.

This clone came up a few times. The V gene is TRBV7-2, the J gene TRBJ1-4; 7 nucleotides align to TRBD1. Trimming removed 3 bases from V and 3 bases from J; junction bases left unmatched: 4. The CDR3 totals 15 residues. CDR1 SGHTA and CDR2 FQGNSA come from the germline V gene. As DNA, the CDR3 is TGTGCCAGCAGCTTTGGTGGGACAGCTAATGAAAAACTGTTTTTT. This sequence encodes CASSFGGTANEKLFF.

The V call is TRBV28, the J call TRBJ1-4; D remains ambiguous. The V gene lost 3 bases and the J gene lost 5 bases, with 10 bases spanning the gap. Germline CDR1 is MDHEN and CDR2 is SYDVKM. The CDR3 covers 14 residues. The DNA of the CDR3 is TGTGCCAGCAGTTTGGCTCCGGGAAATGAAAAACTGTTTTTT. It translates to CASSLAPGNEKLFF.

The rearrangement links TRBV27 to TRBJ2-1; tentatively, D is TRBD1 (5 bases). This CDR3 contains 16 residues. Trimming removed 7 bases from V and 3 bases from J, with 19 bases in between. Germline V gene data show CDR1 as MNHEY and CDR2 as SMNVEV (reference sequence). In DNA form, the CDR3 reads TGTGCCAGCACCCTAAGGCTCCAGGGCCTCTACAATGAGCAGTTCTTC. Translating gives CASTLRLQGLYNEQFF.

Here the CDR3 DNA reads TGTGCCAGCTTGAGGGGCCCGGGACAGGGATACCACACTGAAGCTTTCTTT. Its translation: CASLRGPGQGYHTEAFF. This chain joins TRBV27 and TRBJ1-1, with TRBD1 matching over 9 bases. Germline lookup yields CDR1 MNHEY and CDR2 SMNVEV (reference sequence). The CDR3 runs 17 residues. After removal of 8 bases from V and 3 bases from J, the junction contained 16 bases not matched to a gene.

This chain joins TRBV5-1 and TRBJ1-3; TRBD1 might be the D (6 bases). With 2 bases removed from V and 1 base from J, the gap between germline ends came to 10 bases. Germline CDR1 reads SGHRS; CDR2 reads YFSETQ. The CDR3 extends over 15 amino acids. The CDR3 here is CASSLGQSSGNTIYF. CDR3 nucleotides: TGCGCCAGCAGCTTAGGACAGAGTTCTGGAAACACCATATATTTT.

The chain has TRBV11-1 and TRBJ1-2, with a weak D call TRBD1 (6 bases). Germline V gene sequence: CDR1 SGHAT, CDR2 FQDESV (reference sequence). This CDR3 spans 15 amino acids. Trimming took off 4 bases at V and 4 bases at J, with 16 bases between the two ends. CDR3 region: CASSSGGDITYGYTF. The CDR3 DNA reads TGTGCCAGCAGCTCAGGTGGGGACATCACCTATGGCTACACCTTC. Together with reference TRBV11-1 and TRBJ1-2, the CDR3 gives the full variable domain: EAEVAQSPRYKITEKSQAVAFWCDPISGHATLYWYRQILGQGPELLVQFQDESVVDDSQLPKDRFSAERLKGVDSTLKIQPAELGDSAMYLCASSSGGDITYGYTFGSGTRLTVV.

This chain links TRBV6-5 with TRBJ2-5; 14 nucleotides agree with TRBD2. Unmatched junction bases numbered 6, after V lost 10 bases and J lost 5 bases. Germline V gene sequence: CDR1 MNHEY, CDR2 SVGAGI. The CDR3 loop spans 14 amino acids. The CDR3 DNA follows: TGTGCCACCTCGACTAGCGGGGGGGAGGAGACCCAGTACTTC. Amino acids: CATSTSGGEETQYF.

This rearrangement joins TRBV7-9 to TRBJ2-1; possible D gene TRBD2, 6 bases. The germline V gene has CDR1 SEHNR and CDR2 FQNEAQ (reference sequence). Deletions cut 3 bases from V and 7 bases from J, with 16 bases between. The length of the CDR3 is 15 residues. Here the CDR3 reads CASSFSAGEVNEQFF. For the CDR3, the DNA is TGTGCCAGCAGCTTTTCAGCGGGTGAGGTTAATGAGCAGTTCTTC.

The DNA of the CDR3 is TGTGCCAGCAGTCCCCTCGTCGGGAATACTGAAGCTTTCTTT. Translation: CASSPLVGNTEAFF. The J gene is TRBJ1-1, the V gene TRBV6-5; D not certain. The germline CDR1 and CDR2 sequences are MNHEY and SVGAGI. Trimming left V 5 bases short and J 5 bases short, with 15 bases between. CDR3 length: 14 amino acids.